This T cell receptor (beta chain) was obtained from a study of blood T cells in healthy people across ages. The V gene lost 0 bases and the J gene lost 5 bases, with 4 bases spanning the gap. CDR1 and CDR2 from the germline V gene are SNHLY and FYNNEI. This CDR3 is 12 amino acids long. This clonotype was detected ten times or more. PCR was performed a second time for roughly 7 to 12 cycles using a sample-barcoded 5' primer and a J-beta primer mix. Via MiXCR, TCRdb re-called the 5' RACE reads, giving one row per CDR3 protein. This sample has 750,000 to 1,000,000 distinct CDR3 sequences, with 25% to 35% found just once. Each donor gave around 9.6 milliliters of peripheral blood. Separately, the same data were catalogued under a study of T cells of mothers and their children. That source notes: In the second PCR, M1S primer introduced barcodes and 2-4 random bases. Related mother-child pairs showed slightly higher but non-significant overlap than unrelated pairs. No clones detected were persistent microchimeric T cell clones.

Sequencing was performed on blood. The sequence derives from a woman in her 40s in good health. The chain joins TRBV2 to TRBJ1-2, with D unclear. The CDR3 DNA is TGTGCCAGCAGTGAAGCAGGATATGGCTACACCTTC. This sequence encodes CASSEAGYGYTF.